Each of the 11 T cell receptor beta chains below was sequenced from the same sample in a study of blood T cell repertoires in COVID-19. Sequencing was performed with immunoSEQ multiplex PCR; in TCRdb, only in-frame clones are kept and a portion is missing. The sample carries 35,000 to 40,000 clones, roughly 84% recorded once. Input material: peripheral blood. The receptors derive from a human donor in a cohort sampled during active COVID-19.

This clone was recorded a few times. J is TRBJ2-1 and V is TRBV7-3, with a possible D match to TRBD1 (5 bases). V lost 3 bases to trimming and J lost 8 bases, with 20 bases between them. From germline, CDR1 is SGHTA and CDR2 FQGTGA. The CDR3 has 16 amino acids. CDR3 DNA: TGTGCCAGCAGCTTCATGGGCAGGGTGGCCTTGGATGAGCAGTTCTTC. Translation gives CASSFMGRVALDEQFF.

This clone has just a few counts. This chain connects TRBV5-5 to TRBJ2-7, with D perhaps matching TRBD2 (6 bases). Per the germline V gene, CDR1 is SGHKS and CDR2 is YYEKEE (reference sequence). This CDR3 spans 15 amino acids. V was trimmed by 4 bases and J by 5 bases, leaving 19 bases between them. Here the CDR3 DNA reads TGTGCCAGCAGCATCCGGGACTGGAGAGCAGACGAGCAGTACTTC. Amino acids: CASSIRDWRADEQYF. Using reference TRBV5-5 and TRBJ2-7 for the parts outside the CDR3, the full variable domain is DAGVTQSPTHLIKTRGQQVTLRCSPISGHKSVSWYQQVLGQGPQFIFQYYEKEERGRGNFPDRFSARQFPNYSSELNVNALLLGDSALYLCASSIRDWRADEQYFGPGTRLTVT.

The chain carries TRBV7-9 and TRBJ2-7; possible D gene TRBD1, 6 bases. Germline V gene data show CDR1 as SEHNR and CDR2 as FQNEAQ (reference sequence). The CDR3 covers 13 residues. V was pared by 5 bases and J by 4 bases, with 12 bases between. Here the CDR3 DNA reads TGTGCCAGCAGCCCCAAGACAGGTTACGAGCAGTACTTC. This gives the protein CASSPKTGYEQYF. The whole variable domain, filled in from reference TRBV7-9 and TRBJ2-7, reads DTGVSQNPRHKITKRGQNVTFRCDPISEHNRLYWYRQTLGQGPEFLTYFQNEAQLEKSRLLSDRFSAERPKGSFSTLEIQRTEQGDSAMYLCASSPKTGYEQYFGPGTRLTVT.

The chain has TRBV10-1 and TRBJ2-5; D possibly corresponds to TRBD1 (5 bases). Germline lookup yields CDR1 WNHNN and CDR2 SYGVQD (reference sequence). The CDR3 is made up of 14 amino acids. Trimming shortened V by 0 bases and J by 5 bases, and 10 bases separated the two germline ends. The CDR3, as DNA: TGCGCCAGCAGTGAGTCCCAGGGTTTTGAGACCCAGTACTTC. Amino acids: CASSESQGFETQYF.

The rearrangement links TRBV7-2 to TRBJ1-6; 8 nucleotides match TRBD1. The V and J ends lost 2 bases and 6 bases, in that order; junction bases with no gene match: 3. Germline V CDR1 and CDR2: SGHTA, FQGNSA. The CDR3 length is 15 residues. The CDR3 DNA follows: TGTGCCAGCAGCTTACCCGGACAGGGTAATTCACCCCTCCACTTT. This translates into CASSLPGQGNSPLHF.

V is TRBV6-6 and J is TRBJ2-2; TRBD2 is a possible D gene (5 bases). The germline V and J ends were trimmed by 4 bases and 5 bases, with 11 bases remaining between them. This CDR3 is built from 14 residues. CDR1 MNHNY and CDR2 SVGAGI come from the germline V gene (reference sequence). DNA of the CDR3: TGTGCCAGCAGTTTGGAGGTACGGACCGGGGAGCTGTTTTTT. This translates into CASSLEVRTGELFF.

The gene calls are TRBV5-1 and TRBJ2-6, with D unclear. The V and J ends lost 4 bases and 0 bases respectively, with 8 bases between them. The CDR3 is 15 amino acids. Per the germline V gene, CDR1 is SGHRS and CDR2 is YFSETQ. The CDR3 is CASSATYSGANVLTF. CDR3 DNA sequence: TGCGCCAGCAGCGCGACTTACTCTGGGGCCAACGTCCTGACTTTC.

The chain uses TRBV19 and TRBJ2-5; TRBD1 agrees at 7 bases. Germline lookup yields CDR1 LNHDA and CDR2 SQIVND (reference sequence). V was pared by 5 bases and J by 2 bases, with 8 bases of the junction left unmatched. The CDR3 sequence is 15 residues long. In DNA form, the CDR3 reads TGTGCCAGTAGTCCCACAGGGGCGACGCAAGAGACCCAGTACTTC. Translated, it gives CASSPTGATQETQYF.

By its share, this clone is medium-sized. The chain is built from TRBV4-1 and TRBJ1-1, with D perhaps matching TRBD1 (5 bases). CDR1 is MGHRA and CDR2 is YSYEKL in the germline V gene. There are 19 residues in the CDR3. Trimming pared 2 bases from V and 1 base from J, leaving 23 bases between. CDR3 amino acids: CASSQPSGTSRKENTEAFF. CDR3 nucleotide sequence: TGCGCCAGCAGCCAACCGTCCGGGACTTCCCGAAAGGAGAACACTGAAGCTTTCTTT.

This clone has only a few counts. The J gene is TRBJ1-5, the V gene TRBV19; D possibly corresponds to TRBD1 (5 bases). The V and J ends lost 6 bases and 7 bases respectively, with 22 bases between them. This CDR3 has 16 amino acids. Germline V gives CDR1 LNHDA, CDR2 SQIVND (reference sequence). CDR3 DNA sequence: TGTGCCAGTAGGGCGATTGGGGCGACGGTGGGGCAGCCCCAGCATTTT. Its protein product is CASRAIGATVGQPQHF.

This clone turned up a few times. The V and J genes are TRBV19 and TRBJ2-5; no reliable D call. CDR1 and CDR2 from the germline V gene are LNHDA and SQIVND (reference sequence). V was cut by 1 base and J by 7 bases, with 16 bases left in between. This CDR3 comprises 15 residues. CDR3 sequence reads: CASSIVIGTSATQYF. CDR3 nucleotides: TGTGCCAGTAGTATAGTCATTGGCACCTCTGCGACCCAGTACTTC.